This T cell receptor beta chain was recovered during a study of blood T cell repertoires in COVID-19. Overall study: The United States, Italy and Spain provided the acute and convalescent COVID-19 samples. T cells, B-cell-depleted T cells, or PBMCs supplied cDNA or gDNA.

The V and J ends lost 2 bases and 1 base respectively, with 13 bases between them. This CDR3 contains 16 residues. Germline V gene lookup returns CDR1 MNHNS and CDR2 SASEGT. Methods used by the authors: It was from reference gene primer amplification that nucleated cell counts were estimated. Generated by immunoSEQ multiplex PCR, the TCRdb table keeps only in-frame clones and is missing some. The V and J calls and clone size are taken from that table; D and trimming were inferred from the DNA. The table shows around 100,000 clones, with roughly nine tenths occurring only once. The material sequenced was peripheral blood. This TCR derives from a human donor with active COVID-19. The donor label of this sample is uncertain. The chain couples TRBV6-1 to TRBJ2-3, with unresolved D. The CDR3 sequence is CASSETVNVGTDTQYF. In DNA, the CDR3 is TGTGCCAGCAGTGAAACGGTCAATGTGGGCACAGATACGCAGTATTTT.